This TCR beta chain was retrieved from a study of blood T cell repertoires in COVID-19. Looking at the study overall: Whether acute or convalescent, the COVID-19 samples came from the United States, Italy and Spain. PBMCs, B-cell-depleted T cells, or T cells were the source of the cDNA or gDNA that made up the material.

CDR3 length: 13 amino acids. The germline CDR1 and CDR2 sequences are LNHDA and SQIVND (reference sequence). V was pared by 9 bases and J by 6 bases, with 17 bases between. Original processing notes: Amplifying reference gene primers gave estimates of nucleated cell counts. Method: immunoSEQ multiplex PCR; TCRdb's copy keeps in-frame clones and lacks some. The D gene and trimming were derived from the DNA, and the V and J assignments and clone size from that table. Of nearly 200,000 clones listed, more than 70% are singletons. This TCR was sampled from a woman aged 40 to 49 who had recovered from COVID-19. Sequenced sample: peripheral blood. V and J are TRBV19 and TRBJ1-1; weak D call: TRBD1 (5 bases). CDR3 in amino acids: CASGQGRHAEAFF. Written as DNA, the CDR3 is TGTGCCAGCGGTCAGGGTCGTCACGCTGAAGCTTTCTTT. Looking up the rest from reference TRBV19 and TRBJ1-1 gives the full variable domain: DGGITQSPKYLFRKEGQNVTLSCEQNLNHDAMYWYRQDPGQGLRLIYYSQIVNDFQKGDIAEGYSVSREKKESFPLTVTSAQKNPTAFYLCASGQGRHAEAFFGQGTRLTVV.